This T cell receptor (beta chain) was profiled in a study of beta chain features in type 1 diabetes. Study observations and caveats: The influence of HLA type on TCRB rearrangement stayed undetermined. Insertion counts at VDJ junctions were lower in type 1 diabetes patients, who also showed more deletions there. TCRB CDR3 length was moderately but significantly reduced in all four CD4+ subsets of Type 1 diabetes patients.

This clone has only a few counts. No antigen is known for it. Germline V gene lookup returns CDR1 GTSNPN and CDR2 SVGIG (reference sequence). This CDR3 comprises 14 residues. Trimming cost V 2 bases and J 5 bases, with 15 bases left between them. As every portion of the isolated RNA was reverse transcribed, the sequencing read expressed TCRB transcripts. TCRdb's copy holds only in-frame clones and misses some; the assay was immunoSEQ multiplex PCR. The sample consists of about 700,000 clones, roughly 13% of them appearing once. This sequence joins TRBV30 and TRBJ1-1; TRBD1 might be the D (5 bases). The clonotype originates from a man younger than 35 with type 1 diabetes. The sequencing sample was made of naive CD4+ T cells from blood. CDR3 protein: CAWSPGISGTEAFF. The CDR3 nucleotides read TGTGCCTGGAGTCCTGGGATCTCAGGGACTGAAGCTTTCTTT.